The rows below give T cell receptor beta chains drawn from one sample of a study of technical replicates of blood from a handful of donors. Sequencing used immunoSEQ multiplex PCR; TCRdb keeps in-frame clones, though not all of them. The sample has about 88,000 clones; roughly 94% are singletons. The sequenced sample was T cells isolated from PBMCs. These receptors were collected from a human donor in good health. Each CDR3 is given with its conserved first and last residue. A D gene is named only where the DNA matches it firmly. The listing skips clone size in some rows; elsewhere it reads once, few, many or a size class.

V gene	J gene	clone size	D gene	CDR3 protein	CDR3 DNA
TRBV13	TRBJ2-7	.	TRBD2	CASSVRLAQPYEQYF	TGTGCCAGCAGCGTCCGACTAGCGCAACCCTACGAGCAGTACTTC
TRBV2	TRBJ1-3	.	.	CASSGSSSSGNTIYF	TGTGCCAGCAGCGGGAGCAGTTCCTCTGGAAACACCATATATTTT
TRBV6-6	TRBJ2-5	.	TRBD2	CASSSYTGLTEETQYF	TGTGCCAGCAGCTCCTATACGGGACTAACGGAAGAGACCCAGTACTTC
TRBV6-5	TRBJ2-2	.	.	CASSYSIGRGAGELFF	TGTGCCAGCAGTTACTCTATTGGCAGGGGAGCCGGGGAGCTGTTTTTT
TRBV2	TRBJ2-7	once	TRBD2	CASSALVAGGYYEQYF	TGTGCCAGCAGTGCTTTAGTAGCGGGAGGATACTACGAGCAGTACTTC
TRBV27	TRBJ2-7	once	.	CASSLSREYEQYF	TGTGCCAGCAGTTTATCAAGGGAGTACGAGCAGTACTTC
TRBV25-1	TRBJ2-7	.	.	CASSLPGYEQYF	TGTGCCAGCAGCCTCCCAGGGTACGAGCAGTACTTC
TRBV7-9	TRBJ1-4	.	.	CASSLGLVGQGNEKLFF	TGTGCCAGCAGCTTAGGTTTGGTTGGGCAGGGGAATGAAAAACTGTTTTTT
TRBV7-9	TRBJ1-1	.	.	CASSLQARQLQAFF	TGTGCCAGCAGCTTACAGGCTAGACAGTTACAAGCTTTCTTT
TRBV27	TRBJ2-5	once	TRBD1	CASSLLNRGRETQYF	TGTGCCAGCAGCCTCCTCAACAGGGGAAGAGAGACCCAGTACTTC
TRBV7-9	TRBJ2-2	.	TRBD2	CASGSREDTGELFF	TGTGCCAGCGGAAGCCGGGAGGACACCGGGGAGCTGTTTTTT